These 9 T cell receptor beta chains were sequenced from one sample in a study of vaccination effects on CD4 cells after COVID-19. The antigens for these receptors are not known. CD4+ T cells specific for antigen were expanded with viral peptide pools by the ViraFEST assay before sequencing. With around ten days of culture completed, CD4+ T cells were isolated. Vaccine administered to participants consisted of two doses of either BNT162b2 or mRNA-1273. The data were produced by immunoSEQ multiplex PCR, yet TCRdb's version contains in-frame clones alone and is incomplete. The sample includes 84,000 or so clones, over 75% of them seen just once. Sequenced here: CD4+ T cells from PBMCs cultured with HCoV-OC43 spike peptides, sampled after COVID-19 vaccination. Subset meaning: HCoV-OC43 spike overlapping peptide pool stimulation. The receptors stem from a human donor who received a COVID-19 vaccine.

The chain links TRBV28 to TRBJ2-2, with TRBD1 identical over 7 bases. The CDR3 contains 15 residues. V dropped 2 bases and J dropped 0; count of bases not matched to a gene: 0. The germline CDR1 and CDR2 sequences are MDHEN and SYDVKM. In nucleotides, the CDR3 is TGTGCCAGCAGTTTAGGGACAGCGAACACCGGGGAGCTGTTTTTT. Amino acid sequence: CASSLGTANTGELFF.

This clone was detected a few times. This chain connects TRBV4-3 to TRBJ1-5; no clear D. The V end was cut by 1 base, the J end by 6 bases, with 7 bases between. Germline lookup yields CDR1 LGHNA and CDR2 YSLEER. CDR3 length: 13 residues. The CDR3 loop reads CASSQVVGQPQHF. Written as DNA, the CDR3 is TGCGCCAGCAGCCAAGTGGTCGGTCAGCCCCAGCATTTT.

This clone has just one count. V usage is TRBV6-2 or TRBV6-3 and J usage is TRBJ1-5; D is unclear. CDR3 length: 13 amino acids. CDR1 MNHEY and CDR2 SVGEGT come from the germline V gene. V was pared by 2 bases and J by 7 bases, with 9 bases between. CDR3 amino acids: CASSYPMRQPQHF. CDR3 sequence (DNA): TGTGCCAGCAGTTACCCGATGCGGCAGCCCCAGCATTTT.

The V gene is TRBV19, the J gene TRBJ2-5; a weak D match, TRBD2 (6 bases). CDR1 and CDR2 (germline): LNHDA, SQIVND (reference sequence). The CDR3 runs 14 residues. V was pared by 3 bases and J by 4 bases, with 12 bases between. The CDR3 sequence: CASSIMGGRETQYF. CDR3 sequence (DNA): TGTGCCAGTAGTATTATGGGGGGTCGAGAGACCCAGTACTTC.

The V call is TRBV3-1 (or the pseudogene TRBV3-2), the J call TRBJ2-2; D tentatively fits TRBD1 or TRBD2 (5 bases each). Germline CDR1 reads LGHDT; CDR2 reads YNNKEL (reference sequence). CDR3 length: 17 amino acids. V was clipped by 0 bases and J by 5 bases, with 16 bases between them. The CDR3 loop is CASSQDLGRGRTGELFF. CDR3 nucleotides: TGTGCCAGCAGCCAAGATCTGGGACGAGGGCGGACCGGGGAGCTGTTTTTT.

The chain recombines TRBV5-5 with TRBJ2-2; tentatively, D is TRBD1 (5 bases). Trimming took off 1 base at V and 6 bases at J, with 10 bases between the two ends. Germline V lookup: CDR1 SGHKS, CDR2 YYEKEE (reference sequence). CDR3 length equals 14 residues. Here the CDR3 DNA reads TGTGCCAGCAGCTTGTCAGGGTACGCCGGGGAGCTGTTTTTT. Amino acids: CASSLSGYAGELFF.

This chain connects TRBV19 to TRBJ2-7, with TRBD1 as a possible D gene (6 bases). Germline V lookup: CDR1 LNHDA, CDR2 SQIVND (reference sequence). The length of the CDR3 is 15 residues. Deletions cut 8 bases from V and 2 bases from J, with 19 bases between. CDR3 DNA sequence: TGTGCCAGTCCGAAACCCCGGGACATCACCTACGAGCAGTACGTC. Amino acid sequence: CASPKPRDITYEQYV.

The chain employs TRBV5-8 and TRBJ2-1, with 8 bases identical to TRBD1. Germline V gene lookup returns CDR1 SGHTS and CDR2 YDEGEE. The V and J ends lost 0 bases and 5 bases, in that order; junction bases with no gene match: 4. CDR3 length: 15 residues. CDR3 sequence: CASSLGTGKNNEQFF. CDR3 in DNA: TGTGCCAGCAGCTTGGGGACAGGGAAAAACAATGAGCAGTTCTTC. Looking up the rest from reference TRBV5-8 and TRBJ2-1 gives the full variable domain: EAGVTQSPTHLIKTRGQQATLRCSPISGHTSVYWYQQALGLGLQFLLWYDEGEERNRGNFPPRFSGRQFPNYSSELNVNALELEDSALYLCASSLGTGKNNEQFFGPGTRLTVL.

The gene calls are TRBV7-6 and TRBJ2-1; TRBD2 matches at 11 bases. V dropped 2 bases and J dropped 4; count of bases not matched to a gene: 1. Looked up from germline, CDR1 is SGHVS and CDR2 is FNYEAQ. The CDR3 runs to 15 residues. Written as DNA, the CDR3 is TGTGCCAGCAGCTTAACTAGCGGGGGATACAATGAGCAGTTCTTC. Protein: CASSLTSGGYNEQFF.